The following is a T cell receptor beta chain sequence with its context. Its antigen remains undetermined. One base away there is no much larger clone; base qualities are not given. The ophthalmopathy patients had moderately to severely active disease, with a Clinical Activity Score of 3 or higher, a NOSPECS grade of 4 or higher, and a disease duration of less than 3 months. Patients with other autoimmune diseases, uncontrolled infections, pregnancy or lactation were excluded. Clinical symptoms, serum thyroxine, TRAb, thyroid ultrasound and orbital computed tomography were used for diagnosis. Ficoll-Paque density gradient centrifugation was used to isolate PBMCs from under 11 ml of fresh peripheral blood. Trizol reagent was used to extract the total RNA, and its quality was then checked on an Agilent 2100 Bioanalyzer. CDR1 and CDR2 are drawn from the germline V gene: SGHAT, FQNNGV. Trimming at the junction amounts to 3 bases on V and 7 bases on J, and the germline ends lie 5 bases apart. Its CDR3 holds 11 amino acids, cysteine through phenylalanine. This entry keeps only the CDR3 DNA: 33 bases, framed from base 1.

These data are taken from a study of Graves' ophthalmopathy and Graves' hyperthyroidism (dated 2018 in TCRdb). Turning to the overall study: Peripheral blood samples were taken at the time of initial diagnosis, before any treatment was given. The study used TCR beta repertoire signatures to distinguish Graves' ophthalmopathy from Graves' hyperthyroidism and to predict progression to ophthalmopathy. In total, around 140 blood samples were TCR-sequenced: some 40 ophthalmopathy, under 85 hyperthyroidism and around 17 hyperthyroidism-to-ophthalmopathy patients. To explore V-J signatures that distinguish ophthalmopathy from hyperthyroidism, a discovery set of about a hundred patients was enrolled, made up of 40 to 45 with ophthalmopathy and around 57 with stable hyperthyroidism. The independent validation cohort included approximately 19 hyperthyroidism patients plus 17 patients who later progressed from hyperthyroidism to ophthalmopathy. In more than 5 hyperthyroidism patients, the T-cell repertoire of thyroid tissue was compared with the T-cell repertoire of blood. After sampling, hyperthyroidism patients received methimazole starting at 30 mg daily, and ophthalmopathy patients received high-dose intravenous methylprednisolone. Study-wide findings and limitations: In cross-validation, the 13-signature model distinguished ophthalmopathy from stable hyperthyroidism with 85% to 90% sensitivity and around 82% specificity, and in the test set the corresponding values were around 80% and 75%. Sample size was not statistically predetermined, and group allocation was not concealed from the investigators. In validation, the model predicted ophthalmopathy progression with about 70% sensitivity and around 72% specificity; roughly 12 predicted patients were CT-confirmed with GO in a median of approximately 6.5 months. Most expanded thyroid clonotypes with a frequency above 0.001 also appeared in blood, which suggests that blood repertoires may reflect the immune response in the thyroid.

For repertoire sequencing, TCR beta CDR3 regions were amplified from RNA transcripts. A first-round RT-PCR used HTBI primers with the Qiagen OneStep RT-PCR kit, followed by a second-round multiplex PCR, size selection and purification. Libraries were sequenced on an Illumina HiSeq2000 using paired-end 100 bp reads. As for how the authors treated the data: SOAPnuke was used for read processing, and reads with adapters, uncalled bases, a mean Phred below 15, or no exact constant-primer or identifier match were discarded. High-quality paired reads were merged with COPE v1.2.5. Each unique nucleotide sequence was defined as a clonotype, and clonotypes were aligned to IMGT TRB V, D and J references with MiTCR v1.1. The analysis was limited to V-J combinations with a frequency above 0.0001, which together covered 99.2% of repertoires. A TCR clonal expansion and chaos score per V-J combination was defined as the ratio of F50 clonal expansion to chaos observed in the TCRdist matrix. Features were reduced by Welch's t-statistics and random forest to approximately 13 V-J combinations, which fed a naive Bayes classifier. The Morisita-Horn index was used to measure how similar the thyroid and blood repertoires were. Through fastp at Q25 and MiXCR, TCRdb rebuilt clones from the public reads, retaining in-frame beta chains. Here each entry gathers all rows of one CDR3 protein and keeps the most common genes and DNA. The V and J calls shown here were made by TCRdb, not taken from the authors' results. For this sample there are about 740,000 distinct CDR3 sequences; about 44% appear just once. The top ten clones comprise approximately 43% of the sample.

The sequenced material came from peripheral blood. The sequence derives from an adult man with Graves' ophthalmopathy. The chain is assembled from TRBV11-2 and TRBJ2-3, with the D gene too uncertain to name. The CDR3: CASSFGNTQYF. The nucleotides are TGTGCCAGCAGCTTTGGGAATACGCAGTATTTT. Beyond the CDR3, the reference TRBV11-2 and TRBJ2-3 genes provide the residues; the full variable domain reads: EAGVAQSPRYKIIEKRQSVAFWCNPISGHATLYWYQQILGQGPKLLIQFQNNGVVDDSQLPKDRFSAERLKGVDSTLKIQPAKLEDSAVYLCASSFGNTQYFGPGTRLTVL.